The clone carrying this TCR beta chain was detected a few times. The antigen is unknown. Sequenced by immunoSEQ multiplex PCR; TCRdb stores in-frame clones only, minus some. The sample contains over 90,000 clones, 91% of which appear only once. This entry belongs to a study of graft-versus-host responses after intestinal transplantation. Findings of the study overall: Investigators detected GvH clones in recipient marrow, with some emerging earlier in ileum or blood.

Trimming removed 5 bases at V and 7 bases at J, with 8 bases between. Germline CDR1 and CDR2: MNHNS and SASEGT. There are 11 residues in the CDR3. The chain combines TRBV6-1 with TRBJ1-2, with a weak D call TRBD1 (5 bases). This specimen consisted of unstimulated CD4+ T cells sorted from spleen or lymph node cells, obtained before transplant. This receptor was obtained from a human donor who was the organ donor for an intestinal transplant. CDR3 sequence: CASSQGSGYTF. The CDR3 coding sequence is TGTGCCAGCAGTCAGGGAAGTGGCTACACCTTC.